The 27 T cell receptor beta chains below come from one sample, sequenced in a study of cytomegalovirus exposure and HLA in healthy donors (dated by TCRdb to the late 2010s). Library prep was done by the immunoSEQ multiplex PCR assay. For the multiplex PCR, a mixture combining 60 forward primers for TCR Vbeta segments and 13 reverse primers for TCR Jbeta segments was used. The immuneACCESS repertoire file appears here via TCRdb, limited to in-frame rearrangements. These files lack a portion of the clones; in checked studies, under half of the deficit traces to unresolved V genes, and the cause of the others is not known. Here the sample has about 160,000 clones; more than 65% occur a single time. Clones ranked in the top ten supply 4.5% to 5% of the sample. The sample comprised PBMCs. The receptor set was obtained from a man aged 18 to 35 in good health and CMV-seropositive.

CDR3 in DNA: TGTGCCACCGACACCTACCCCTCTGGAAACACCATATATTTT. Its translation is CATDTYPSGNTIYF. The chain is built from TRBV6-1 and TRBJ1-3; D is ambiguous. Germline CDR1 and CDR2: MNHNS and SASEGT. V was trimmed by 10 bases and J by 0 bases, leaving 13 bases between them. This CDR3 spans 14 amino acids.

The chain is built from TRBV6-5 and TRBJ1-4, with 7 positions matching TRBD1. V was clipped by 6 bases and J by 8 bases; unmatched bases: 12. Germline V gives CDR1 MNHEY, CDR2 SVGAGI. The CDR3 covers 15 residues. The CDR3, as DNA: TGTGCCAGCAGCTCCGGTGTAGGGGGCCGGGAAAAACTGTTTTTT. Translating gives CASSSGVGGREKLFF.

This sequence joins TRBV28 and TRBJ1-4; D possibly corresponds to TRBD1 (6 bases). CDR3 length equals 16 residues. The germline V and J ends were trimmed by 4 bases and 2 bases, with 14 bases remaining between them. CDR1 and CDR2 from the germline V gene are MDHEN and SYDVKM. DNA of the CDR3: TGTGCCAGCAGTTCACAGGGAATGAGCACTAATGAAAAACTGTTTTTT. Its protein product is CASSSQGMSTNEKLFF.

This clone was detected only a few times. This chain joins TRBV28 and TRBJ1-2; TRBD1 aligns across 10 bases. The CDR3 is made up of 15 amino acids. Germline CDR1 is MDHEN and CDR2 is SYDVKM. J lost 8 bases, V lost 7 bases, and 13 bases had no gene match. CDR3 protein: CASTKPQTGGDGYTF. The CDR3 coding sequence is TGTGCCAGCACTAAGCCTCAGACAGGGGGCGACGGCTACACCTTC.

The rearrangement joins TRBV5-1 to TRBJ1-3; TRBD1 is a possible D gene (6 bases). The CDR3 length is 15 residues. CDR1 and CDR2 from the germline V gene are SGHRS and YFSETQ. Trimming shortened V by 0 bases and J by 0 bases, and 7 bases separated the two germline ends. Here the CDR3 DNA reads TGCGCCAGCAGCTTGGAGGGGGACTCTGGAAACACCATATATTTT. Translation: CASSLEGDSGNTIYF.

The rearrangement links TRBV4-1 to TRBJ2-5; the D gene is possibly TRBD2 (6 bases). V was trimmed by 1 base and J by 2 bases, leaving 11 bases between them. There are 15 residues in the CDR3. Germline loops: CDR1 MGHRA, CDR2 YSYEKL. The chain's CDR3 is CASSQGGLPQETQYF. CDR3 nucleotides: TGCGCCAGCAGCCAAGGAGGACTACCACAAGAGACCCAGTACTTC.

V and J are TRBV5-6 and TRBJ2-1; 16 positions agree with TRBD2. Trimming at V came to 5 bases and at J to 4 bases, leaving 3 bases not matched to a gene. Germline CDR1 and CDR2: SGHDT and YYEEEE. The CDR3 totals 16 residues. The CDR3 spells CASRGLAGGRYNEQFF. The CDR3 nucleotides read TGTGCCAGCAGGGGACTAGCGGGGGGGCGGTACAATGAGCAGTTCTTC.

This clone showed up just a few times. This chain uses TRBV2 with TRBJ2-3, with 8 bases aligning to TRBD2. Germline assignment: CDR1 SNHLY and CDR2 FYNNEI. The CDR3 has 15 amino acids. The junction had 3 bases not matched to a gene; V was cut back by 4 bases and J by 0 bases. The CDR3 DNA is TGTGCCAGCAGTGGAATAGCGGGGAGCACAGATACGCAGTATTTT. Translation gives CASSGIAGSTDTQYF. Full variable domain (outside the CDR3, taken from reference TRBV2 and TRBJ2-3): EPEVTQTPSHQVTQMGQEVILRCVPISNHLYFYWYRQILGQKVEFLVSFYNNEISEKSEIFDDQFSVERPDGSNFTLKIRSTKLEDSAMYFCASSGIAGSTDTQYFGPGTRLTVL.

The rearrangement uses TRBV15 and TRBJ2-5, with 11 bases fitting TRBD1. V was clipped by 3 bases and J by 1 base; unmatched bases: 7. This CDR3 comprises 17 residues. Germline lookup yields CDR1 LNHNV and CDR2 YYDKDF (reference sequence). The DNA for the CDR3 is TGTGCCACCAGCAGGGACAGGGGGCGCCGAGGCCAAGAGACCCAGTACTTC. Translation gives CATSRDRGRRGQETQYF.

CDR3 bases: TGTGCCTGGAGTCCCCAGGGAAGCTATGGCTACACCTTC. It encodes CAWSPQGSYGYTF. The rearrangement joins TRBV30 to TRBJ1-2; perhaps TRBD1 as D (5 bases). The CDR3 covers 13 residues. V lost 2 bases, J lost 4 bases, and 11 bases lay in between. Germline values: CDR1 GTSNPN, CDR2 SVGIG (reference sequence).

This clone is termed medium-sized. The chain links TRBV4-2 to TRBJ2-1; D perhaps matches TRBD2 (5 bases). CDR1 and CDR2 (germline): LGHNA, YNFKEQ. The CDR3 sequence is 15 residues long. The V end was cut by 0 bases, the J end by 8 bases, with 14 bases between. The CDR3 DNA reads as TGTGCCAGCAGCCAAGAATCCAAGGGTAGCGATGAGCAGTTCTTC. Residues: CASSQESKGSDEQFF.

This chain uses TRBV13 with TRBJ1-2; maybe TRBD1 (6 bases). V lost 6 bases and J 0 bases, leaving 17 bases between the germline ends. Germline lookup yields CDR1 PRHDT and CDR2 FYEKMQ (reference sequence). CDR3 length: 16 amino acids. CDR3 DNA: TGTGCCAGCAGTAACTACCGGGACACCACTAACTATGGCTACACCTTC. This translates into CASSNYRDTTNYGYTF.

The chain recombines TRBV30 with TRBJ2-5; the D is unclear. Germline V lookup: CDR1 GTSNPN, CDR2 SVGIG (reference sequence). With 7 bases removed from V and 2 bases from J, the gap between germline ends came to 8 bases. CDR3 length: 11 amino acids. The chain's CDR3 is CASEQQETQYF. The CDR3 bases are TGTGCCTCCGAACAGCAAGAGACCCAGTACTTC.

The chain uses TRBV6-6 and TRBJ2-2, with D possibly TRBD2 on 5 matching bases. The CDR3 is 14 residues long. CDR1 is MNHNY and CDR2 is SVGAGI in the germline V gene (reference sequence). With 4 bases removed from V and 5 bases from J, the gap between germline ends came to 11 bases. The CDR3 DNA sequence: TGTGCCAGCAGTTTCGCGGGTGATACCGGGGAGCTGTTTTTT. Translated: CASSFAGDTGELFF.

This rearrangement joins TRBV30 to TRBJ1-2; weak D call: TRBD1 (6 bases). Per germline, CDR1 GTSNPN and CDR2 SVGIG (reference sequence). CDR3 length: 14 residues. V shed 2 bases and J shed 3 bases, with 13 bases lying between them. DNA for the CDR3: TGTGCCTGGAGTAAACAGGGTCCAGACTATGGCTACACCTTC. Translated: CAWSKQGPDYGYTF.

This chain links TRBV19 with TRBJ1-1, with 8 bases that match TRBD1. The V and J ends lost 5 bases and 6 bases, in that order; junction bases with no gene match: 11. This CDR3 region has 15 residues. Germline V gene data show CDR1 as LNHDA and CDR2 as SQIVND (reference sequence). The CDR3 region is CASSLRTGSSAEAFF. The CDR3 nucleotides are TGTGCCAGTAGTCTCCGGACAGGGTCGTCGGCTGAAGCTTTCTTT. Variable domain in full (rest from reference TRBV19 and TRBJ1-1): DGGITQSPKYLFRKEGQNVTLSCEQNLNHDAMYWYRQDPGQGLRLIYYSQIVNDFQKGDIAEGYSVSREKKESFPLTVTSAQKNPTAFYLCASSLRTGSSAEAFFGQGTRLTVV.

This clone has only a few counts. The chain is built from TRBV2 and TRBJ2-1, with D tentatively TRBD1 (5 bases). From germline, CDR1 is SNHLY and CDR2 FYNNEI. Trimming removed 4 bases at V and 2 bases at J, with 12 bases between. This CDR3 region has 15 residues. As DNA, the CDR3 is TGTGCCAGCAGTGTTGGCAGGGAACCCTACAATGAGCAGTTCTTC. Protein product: CASSVGREPYNEQFF.

The chain carries TRBV11-2 and TRBJ2-7, with 7 bases identical to TRBD1. The germline V gene has CDR1 SGHAT and CDR2 FQNNGV. V shed 4 bases and J 4 bases; nucleotides not matched to a gene: 13. This CDR3 comprises 16 residues. As DNA, the CDR3 is TGTGCCAGCAGCTCATGGGGACAGCCGCCGCGATACGAGCAGTACGTC. Its protein product is CASSSWGQPPRYEQYV.

The chain is built from TRBV9 and TRBJ2-5; a weak D match, TRBD2 (7 bases). This CDR3 has 16 residues. Trimming took off 2 bases at V and 4 bases at J, with 18 bases between the two ends. Germline CDR1 is SGDLS and CDR2 is YYNGEE. The CDR3 coding sequence is TGTGCCAGCAGCGTCGGCAATGTGGGGGGGGCAGAGACCCAGTACTTC. Its protein product is CASSVGNVGGAETQYF.

The rearrangement links TRBV5-1 to TRBJ1-6; TRBD1 is a possible D gene (6 bases). V lost 4 bases and J 5 bases, leaving 10 bases between the germline ends. There are 14 residues in the CDR3. In germline, CDR1 is SGHRS, CDR2 YFSETQ. The CDR3, as DNA: TGCGCCAGCAGCCTACAGGGAGATAATTCACCCCTCCACTTT. Its translation is CASSLQGDNSPLHF.

V and J are TRBV28 and TRBJ2-5; TRBD1 aligns across 9 bases. Per germline, CDR1 MDHEN and CDR2 SYDVKM. This CDR3 contains 14 residues. After removal of 5 bases from V and 4 bases from J, the junction contained 5 bases not matched to a gene. The CDR3 spells CASSPQGAGETQYF. In DNA, the CDR3 is TGTGCCAGCAGTCCACAGGGGGCGGGAGAGACCCAGTACTTC.

This sequence joins TRBV2 and TRBJ1-2; TRBD1 matches at 8 bases. V gave up 6 bases and J gave up 5 bases; unmatched junction bases: 11. Germline CDR1 is SNHLY and CDR2 is FYNNEI. The CDR3 has 15 residues. DNA for the CDR3: TGTGCCAGCAGAGCAGACAGGGGATCGTTGTATGGCTACACCTTC. This gives the protein CASRADRGSLYGYTF.

V gene TRBV4-2 combines with J gene TRBJ1-1; a weak D match, TRBD1 (6 bases). Germline V gives CDR1 LGHNA, CDR2 YNFKEQ. V was cut by 0 bases and J by 6 bases, with 17 bases left in between. The CDR3 loop spans 16 amino acids. The CDR3 loop is CASSQDSAGARAEAFF. The CDR3 coding sequence is TGTGCCAGCAGCCAAGATTCAGCAGGGGCGAGGGCTGAAGCTTTCTTT.

The genes are TRBV28 and TRBJ2-7; TRBD2 is a possible D gene (6 bases). This CDR3 contains 12 residues. CDR1 and CDR2 from the germline V gene are MDHEN and SYDVKM. V dropped 7 bases and J dropped 12 bases, with 19 bases sitting between them. CDR3 DNA: TGTGCCAGCACCCTACGCGGGGCAGGGACGTACGTC. Its translation: CASTLRGAGTYV.

This chain links TRBV28 with TRBJ2-7; 7 bases are a match to TRBD1. V dropped 5 bases and J dropped 4; count of bases not matched to a gene: 14. This CDR3 has 16 amino acids. Germline V gene data show CDR1 as MDHEN and CDR2 as SYDVKM. CDR3 DNA sequence: TGTGCCAGCAGTCGGCGCCCTGGACAGGTTATTTACGAGCAGTACGTC. This translates into CASSRRPGQVIYEQYV.

The chain combines TRBV2 with TRBJ1-1; perhaps TRBD1 as D (6 bases). Germline loops: CDR1 SNHLY, CDR2 FYNNEI. The CDR3 has 16 residues. V shed 5 bases and J shed 3 bases, with 19 bases lying between them. The CDR3 protein is CASSLLQPGQDTEAFF. CDR3 bases: TGTGCCAGCAGTCTCTTACAACCGGGACAAGACACTGAAGCTTTCTTT. Full variable domain (remainder filled in from reference TRBV2 and TRBJ1-1): EPEVTQTPSHQVTQMGQEVILRCVPISNHLYFYWYRQILGQKVEFLVSFYNNEISEKSEIFDDQFSVERPDGSNFTLKIRSTKLEDSAMYFCASSLLQPGQDTEAFFGQGTRLTVV.

This clone was detected only once. CDR3 DNA: TGTGCCAGCAGCCAAGGGGGACTAGCGGGAGTCTTGGGGACCGGGGAGCTGTTTTTT. This codes for CASSQGGLAGVLGTGELFF. The chain couples TRBV14 to TRBJ2-2, with TRBD2 matching over 14 bases. V gave up 1 base and J gave up 5 bases; unmatched junction bases: 9. The CDR3 covers 19 residues. Germline-derived CDR1 and CDR2 are SGHDN and FVKESK.